One sample yielded the 15 T cell receptor beta chains listed below, sequenced in a study of T cell changes during pregnancy in multiple sclerosis. Using immunoSEQ multiplex PCR, the repertoire was profiled, and TCRdb retains in-frame clones only, with some absent. The sample contains roughly 40,000 clones, approximately 92% of which appear only once. Sequencing used peripheral blood, obtained before pregnancy. Receptors were obtained from a female donor with multiple sclerosis, enrolled in a pregnancy study.

The rearrangement joins TRBV7-3 to TRBJ1-5, with D uncertain. Germline values: CDR1 SGHTA, CDR2 FQGTGA. The CDR3 has 13 amino acids. Trimming removed 5 bases at V and 7 bases at J, with 12 bases between. CDR3 in DNA: TGTGCCAGCAGCCCTCGGGGTAGGCAGCCCCAGCATTTT. Protein sequence: CASSPRGRQPQHF.

The chain is built from TRBV7-9 and TRBJ2-7; D is possibly TRBD1 (6 bases). Germline-derived CDR1 and CDR2 are SEHNR and FQNEAQ (reference sequence). The CDR3 runs 13 residues. V gave up 5 bases and J gave up 3 bases, with 11 bases separating them. As DNA, the CDR3 is TGTGCCAGCAGCCTCTCGACAGGCTACGAGCAGTACTTC. It codes for CASSLSTGYEQYF.

The J gene is TRBJ2-2, the V gene TRBV27; 7 positions agree with TRBD2. V gave up 7 bases and J gave up 3 bases; unmatched junction bases: 8. The CDR3 has 15 amino acids. Germline V lookup: CDR1 MNHEY, CDR2 SMNVEV (reference sequence). CDR3 in DNA: TGTGCCAGCACATCTAGCGGATTATACACCGGGGAGCTGTTTTTT. Encoded protein: CASTSSGLYTGELFF.

This clone occurred once. The rearrangement uses TRBV5-6 and TRBJ2-7; D is perhaps TRBD2 (5 bases). CDR3 length equals 14 residues. Germline-derived CDR1 and CDR2 are SGHDT and YYEEEE. Trimming removed 1 base at V and 3 bases at J, with 11 bases between. The CDR3 loop is CASSLFQRSYEQYF. The CDR3 DNA follows: TGTGCCAGCAGCTTGTTCCAGCGGAGCTACGAGCAGTACTTC.

The rearrangement joins TRBV9 to TRBJ2-2, with 11 bases that match TRBD2. The length of the CDR3 is 16 residues. Germline V gives CDR1 SGDLS, CDR2 YYNGEE. V shed 0 bases, J shed 2 bases, and the junction held 0 bases outside the gene matches. The CDR3 nucleotides read TGTGCCAGCAGCGTAGGACTAGCGGGAAACACCGGGGAGCTGTTTTTT. Translation: CASSVGLAGNTGELFF.

This clone was seen more than once but under ten times. The chain couples TRBV4-1 to TRBJ1-5, with D uncertain. Per germline, CDR1 MGHRA and CDR2 YSYEKL. The V and J ends lost 1 base and 4 bases respectively, with 8 bases between them. There are 14 residues in the CDR3. CDR3 loop: CASSQAPENQPQHF. The DNA for the CDR3 is TGCGCCAGCAGCCAAGCCCCAGAAAATCAGCCCCAGCATTTT.

V usage is TRBV5-1 and J usage is TRBJ2-2; 7 nucleotides align to TRBD1. After removal of 2 bases from V and 4 bases from J, the junction contained 8 bases not matched to a gene. Germline-derived CDR1 and CDR2 are SGHRS and YFSETQ. The CDR3 consists of 16 residues. The CDR3 nucleotides are TGCGCCAGCAGCTTTGGCAGGGGGTTGTTCACCGGGGAGCTGTTTTTT. This codes for CASSFGRGLFTGELFF.

The J gene is TRBJ2-2, the V gene TRBV5-1, with unresolved D. Looked up from germline, CDR1 is SGHRS and CDR2 is YFSETQ. The CDR3 runs to 15 residues. V gave up 4 bases and J gave up 0 bases, with 10 bases separating them. The CDR3 sequence: CASSASLANTGELFF. The CDR3 coding sequence is TGCGCCAGCAGCGCCAGTTTGGCGAACACCGGGGAGCTGTTTTTT.

The chain combines TRBV5-1 with TRBJ1-1, with 8 positions matching TRBD1. Germline CDR1 is SGHRS and CDR2 is YFSETQ. The CDR3 is 16 residues long. The V segment lost 3 bases and the J segment 0 bases; nucleotides outside the gene matches: 7. The chain's CDR3 is CASSSQTGVMNTEAFF. The DNA for the CDR3 is TGCGCCAGCAGCTCTCAGACAGGGGTTATGAACACTGAAGCTTTCTTT.

The V and J genes are TRBV7-9 and TRBJ1-2; 9 nucleotides agree with TRBD1. With V trimmed by 5 bases and J by 4 bases, 11 bases remained unmatched. CDR1 and CDR2 from the germline V gene are SEHNR and FQNEAQ (reference sequence). The CDR3 covers 16 residues. CDR3 residues: CASSMGQGSSPYGYTF. The CDR3 DNA follows: TGTGCCAGCAGCATGGGACAGGGTTCCTCCCCCTATGGCTACACCTTC.

The chain is built from TRBV5-4 and TRBJ2-3; 8 bases match TRBD2. V lost 4 bases to trimming and J lost 3 bases; unmatched junction nucleotides: 4. From germline, CDR1 is SGHNT and CDR2 YYREEE (reference sequence). The CDR3 is made up of 14 amino acids. The CDR3 nucleotides read TGTGCCAGCAGCCTCAGCGGGAGTACAGATACGCAGTATTTT. This gives the protein CASSLSGSTDTQYF. The variable domain in full, with the rest retrieved from reference TRBV5-4 and TRBJ2-3, is ETGVTQSPTHLIKTRGQQVTLRCSSQSGHNTVSWYQQALGQGPQFIFQYYREEENGRGNFPPRFSGLQFPNYSSELNVNALELDDSALYLCASSLSGSTDTQYFGPGTRLTVL.

The rearrangement links TRBV14 to TRBJ2-1, with D perhaps matching TRBD1 (6 bases). The germline gives CDR1 SGHDN, CDR2 FVKESK. Trimming removed 0 bases at V and 14 bases at J, with 14 bases between. This CDR3 contains 13 residues. CDR3 amino acids: CASSQDRGTSKFF. The DNA for the CDR3 is TGTGCCAGCAGCCAAGATAGGGGGACGAGCAAGTTCTTC.

V is TRBV5-4 and J is TRBJ2-7; 7 bases are a match to TRBD1. The CDR3 is 12 amino acids. Per the germline V gene, CDR1 is SGHNT and CDR2 is YYREEE (reference sequence). V trimming: 4 bases; J trimming: 6 bases; junction bases outside the gene matches: 4. CDR3 DNA sequence: TGTGCCAGCAGCATTGGACAGGTCGAGCAGTACTTC. This encodes CASSIGQVEQYF.

V and J are TRBV6-5 and TRBJ2-5; 10 nucleotides match TRBD1. Germline V gene data show CDR1 as MNHEY and CDR2 as SVGAGI. The CDR3 length is 15 residues. J gave up 3 bases and V 7 bases, and 8 bases lay outside the gene matches. CDR3 DNA: TGTGCCAGCAACCCGGGACAGGGGTTAAAAGAGACCCAGTACTTC. Encoded protein: CASNPGQGLKETQYF.

This clone occurred once. The rearrangement uses TRBV5-1 and TRBJ2-6; D is ambiguous. V gave up 4 bases and J gave up 4 bases, with 9 bases separating them. The CDR3 is 14 amino acids. In germline, CDR1 is SGHRS, CDR2 YFSETQ. This chain's CDR3 is CASSARVGANVLTF. Written as DNA, the CDR3 is TGCGCCAGCAGCGCTCGGGTCGGGGCCAACGTCCTGACTTTC.